These T cell receptor beta chains were read from a single sample in a study of regulatory T cells in long-lasting Graves disease. TCRdb passed the multiplex PCR reads through MiXCR, listing each CDR3 protein once. The table shows about 330,000 distinct CDR3 sequences, with around 15% occurring only once. These same data were also listed under a study on T cells in Graves' hyperthyroidism and ophthalmopathy.

The starting material was peripheral blood mononuclear cells (PBMCs), obtained at new diagnosis, from a patient treated with antithyroid drugs. The receptors here all came from a woman under 30 with Graves disease. The CDR3 runs from the conserved cysteine through the conserved F or W. Each record gives: CDR3 length, D gene, V gene, CDR3 protein. D genes are given only for firm matches.

15,NA,TRBV6-2/TRBV6-3,CASSYPGTLNSPLHF
13,NA,TRBV27,CASSLTDTDTQYF
13,NA,TRBV28,CASSFERDYGYTF
17,NA,TRBV20-1,CSARDNHRGPGGATQYF
18,NA,TRBV4-1,CASSQDRGGGVGNQPQHF
11,NA,TRBV30,CAWSVSNEQFF
16,TRBD2,TRBV12-3/TRBV12-4,CASMDTSGRSIGELFF
16,TRBD2,TRBV5-1,CASSLGTGGRTDTQYF
15,NA,TRBV19,CASHTGERAKNIQYF
13,NA,TRBV5-4,CASSTLAQNEQFF
13,NA,TRBV30,CAWRAGPYYEQYF
14,NA,TRBV29-1,CSVGGMGLYNEQFF
15,TRBD1,TRBV6-1,CASSRTGGLEVPQHF
14,NA,TRBV9,CASSPTRGTDTQYF
15,TRBD1,TRBV9,CASSNRQGDNSPLHF
14,NA,TRBV30,CAWATGNSGNTIYF
15,TRBD1,TRBV18,CASSPLRGQDTEAFF
14,NA,TRBV30,CAWSGGGWGSPLHF
15,TRBD2,TRBV5-6,CASSSGGARTDTQYF
16,NA,TRBV20-1,CSAREFLDSDNSPLHF